This T cell receptor beta chain was obtained from a study of CD8 T cells in ankylosing spondylitis (dated by TCRdb to about 2017). Study-wide context: To find TCR variants linked to disease, the study profiled T cell receptor beta repertoires in ankylosing spondylitis patients and healthy donors. In total, the full study cohort was made up of over a hundred healthy donors and 25 to 30 ankylosing spondylitis patients. Peripheral blood was sampled, and synovial fluid was also collected from ankylosing spondylitis patients. General conclusions and limits of the study: Blood from ankylosing spondylitis patients appeared to be characterized by a TCR beta motif composed of about eight highly homologous amino acid variants. According to the report, matched synovial fluid samples from ankylosing spondylitis patients were significantly enriched for the disease-linked clones. A CD8+ phenotype was shown by the disease-linked clones, which were found at relatively low frequencies in peripheral blood. Some of the motif variants had been reported before in the synovial fluid and blood of reactive arthritis patients, a finding that suggests common disease-initiation mechanisms.

Of note for this clonotype: This clone's antigen is unknown. No quality values exist for individual bases; no much larger clone is one base distant.

The germline V gene supplies CDR1 SNHLY and CDR2 FYNNEI. The CDR3, cysteine through phenylalanine, is 19 amino acids long. Only the CDR3 portion is preserved as DNA: 57 bases, with reading frame beginning at the first base. V loses 5 bases at its end and J loses 6 bases; junction bases beyond the gene matches: 18. The listed sequencing device is Illumina HiSeq 2500. TCR beta libraries were prepared by quantitative 5'-RACE with molecular barcodes. Concerning the study's data processing: To identify disease-linked TCR variants, a new computational method was used, one built on a probabilistic model of VDJ rearrangement. The raw public data were reprocessed by TCRdb itself: fastp quality trimming at Q25, MiXCR clonotype calling, in-frame beta chains only. Entries that share a CDR3 protein sequence are merged under the most common genes and DNA. These V and J calls derive from TCRdb rather than the authors' analysis. For this sample there are 350,000 or so distinct CDR3 sequences; approximately 14% appear just once. The ten largest make up 0.95% to 1.4% of the sample.

The origin of this receptor is a male donor with ankylosing spondylitis or in good health (not recorded which). The chain employs TRBV2 and TRBJ2-3; the junction holds 12 bases that match TRBD1. The source material was blood, either unsorted or a sorted T cell fraction (not recorded which). The DNA is as follows: TGTGCCAGCAGTTGGGACAGGGGGCCTACCACACGGGGTATCGATACGCAGTATTTT. This yields the protein CASSWDRGPTTRGIDTQYF.